Below, one TCR beta chain is given with its context. Its specificity is unknown. The assay was immunoSEQ multiplex PCR, and TCRdb's table has in-frame clones only and misses some. Seen here are approximately 25,000 clones, around 76% observed once, and the top ten hold roughly 3.8%. The data derive from a study of a mutant IDH1 vaccine in newly diagnosed glioma. Overall study context: Averaging around 40 years of age, treated patients were about 60% male and approximately 40% female.

CDR3 length: 12 residues. V was shortened by 4 bases and J by 6 bases, with 10 bases between the two germline ends. Per the germline V gene, CDR1 is SGDLS and CDR2 is YYNGEE. The sample's time point: week 47, end of study. Every single dose of the vaccine, 300 ug of mutant IDH1 20-mer peptide, came with topical imiquimod. Here the sequenced sample was PBMCs, taken from a glioma patient whose treatment included an IDH1 peptide vaccine. V and J are TRBV9 and TRBJ1-1; D gene uncertain. The clonotype comes from a man aged 35-49 years with glioma. Some clones in this sample may be carry-over from other donors' samples. DNA of the CDR3: TGTGCCAGCAGCCATGGGGATGCTGAAGCTTTCTTT. Protein: CASSHGDAEAFF.